The 31 T cell receptor beta chains below come from one sample, sequenced in a study of cytomegalovirus exposure and HLA in healthy donors. With 60 Vbeta and 13 Jbeta primers, the PCR was carried out. TCRdb's table, derived via immunoSEQ multiplex PCR, lists solely in-frame clones and lacks some. Counted here are hundreds of thousands of clones, 70% occurring once; the ten biggest clones make up 2.6%. Sequences were obtained from PBMCs. The receptors come from a man aged 35 to 55 in good health and CMV-seropositive.

The table lists this clone with a few counts. The V gene is TRBV5-5, the J gene TRBJ1-2, with D tentatively TRBD1 (5 bases). From germline, CDR1 is SGHKS and CDR2 YYEKEE (reference sequence). This CDR3 has 15 amino acids. With 2 bases removed from V and 1 base from J, the gap between germline ends came to 12 bases. Written as DNA, the CDR3 is TGTGCCAGCAGCTTATCTTCAAGGGGTAACTATGGCTACACCTTC. Protein: CASSLSSRGNYGYTF.

The chain links TRBV5-1 to TRBJ1-1; 11 bases are a match to TRBD1. There are 15 residues in the CDR3. CDR1 is SGHRS, CDR2 YFSETQ, per germline. The V gene end was trimmed by 4 bases and the J gene end by 4 bases; junction bases not matched to a gene: 6. The chain's CDR3 is CASSRTGGAGTEAFF. CDR3 nucleotides: TGCGCCAGCAGCCGGACAGGGGGCGCGGGCACTGAAGCTTTCTTT.

In its sample, this clone was seen a few times. CDR3 nucleotides: TGTGCCAGCACAACTAGCGGGGGGCGGTATACGCAGTATTTT. Translating gives CASTTSGGRYTQYF. This chain connects TRBV5-4 to TRBJ2-3, with 12 bases matching TRBD2. The germline V gene has CDR1 SGHNT and CDR2 YYREEE (reference sequence). The CDR3 runs to 14 residues. J was trimmed by 7 bases and V by 6 bases; bases with no gene match: 6. The full variable domain, in which reference TRBV5-4 and TRBJ2-3 provide the parts outside the CDR3, is ETGVTQSPTHLIKTRGQQVTLRCSSQSGHNTVSWYQQALGQGPQFIFQYYREEENGRGNFPPRFSGLQFPNYSSELNVNALELDDSALYLCASTTSGGRYTQYFGPGTRLTVL.

The chain links TRBV7-2 to TRBJ1-2; the match to TRBD1 covers 8 bases. The CDR3 spans 15 residues. J gave up 7 bases and V 3 bases, and 10 bases lay outside the gene matches. CDR1 SGHTA and CDR2 FQGNSA come from the germline V gene. CDR3 amino acids: CASSFVQGGSGGYTF. The CDR3 DNA follows: TGTGCCAGCAGCTTCGTACAGGGGGGCTCTGGTGGCTACACCTTC.

V is TRBV15 and J is TRBJ2-7, with 7 bases fitting TRBD1. The CDR3 totals 14 residues. J was trimmed by 5 bases and V by 1 base; bases with no gene match: 5. In germline, CDR1 is LNHNV, CDR2 YYDKDF (reference sequence). The CDR3, as DNA: TGTGCCACCAGCAGAGTAAGGGACAGCGACGAGCAGTACTTC. Its translation is CATSRVRDSDEQYF.

The rearrangement links TRBV5-6 to TRBJ2-7; TRBD1 matches at 8 bases. J was trimmed by 12 bases and V by 7 bases; bases with no gene match: 18. This CDR3 has 14 amino acids. Germline CDR1 is SGHDT and CDR2 is YYEEEE. CDR3 DNA: TGTGCCAGCTCTTTTATGGGACAGGCTTCCCCGCGGTACTTC. Amino acid sequence: CASSFMGQASPRYF. The complete variable domain, with remaining parts taken from reference TRBV5-6 and TRBJ2-7, reads DAGVTQSPTHLIKTRGQQVTLRCSPKSGHDTVSWYQQALGQGPQFIFQYYEEEERQRGNFPDRFSGHQFPNYSSELNVNALLLGDSALYLCASSFMGQASPRYFGPGTRLTVT.

This chain connects TRBV27 to TRBJ2-2; D is possibly TRBD2 (6 bases). The V end was cut by 8 bases, the J end by 8 bases, with 21 bases between. The CDR3 consists of 15 residues. From germline, CDR1 is MNHEY and CDR2 SMNVEV (reference sequence). The CDR3, as DNA: TGTGCCAGCTCCTTTACGCAGGGTGGAGGGGGGGAGCTGTTTTTT. Amino acid sequence: CASSFTQGGGGELFF.

The gene calls are TRBV7-9 and TRBJ2-1, with 11 bases lining up with TRBD2. The ends lost 5 bases at V and 2 bases at J; junction bases unmatched: 8. Germline loops: CDR1 SEHNR, CDR2 FQNEAQ (reference sequence). This CDR3 spans 17 amino acids. The CDR3 loop is CASSPHQTSGAYNEQFF. Here the CDR3 DNA reads TGTGCCAGCAGCCCGCACCAGACTAGCGGGGCCTACAATGAGCAGTTCTTC. The whole variable domain, remainder taken from reference TRBV7-9 and TRBJ2-1, is DTGVSQNPRHKITKRGQNVTFRCDPISEHNRLYWYRQTLGQGPEFLTYFQNEAQLEKSRLLSDRFSAERPKGSFSTLEIQRTEQGDSAMYLCASSPHQTSGAYNEQFFGPGTRLTVL.

The chain is built from TRBV29-1 and TRBJ2-7; no firm D call. CDR1 is SQVTM, CDR2 ANQGSEA, per germline. Trimming shortened V by 3 bases and J by 5 bases, and 11 bases separated the two germline ends. The length of the CDR3 is 12 residues. Written as DNA, the CDR3 is TGCAGCGTTGAGAGGTTATCCAACGAGCAGTACTTC. It encodes CSVERLSNEQYF.

This chain uses TRBV7-8 with TRBJ2-3, with a possible D match to TRBD1 (6 bases). In germline, CDR1 is SGHVS, CDR2 FQNEAQ. The CDR3 runs 15 residues. The V and J ends lost 5 bases and 6 bases respectively, with 18 bases between them. CDR3 loop: CASSLRQVHLDTQYF. In DNA, the CDR3 is TGTGCCAGCAGCCTGAGACAGGTCCACCTGGATACGCAGTATTTT.

The chain has TRBV4-3 and TRBJ2-7, with a tentative D call TRBD2 (5 bases). V was shortened by 1 base and J by 6 bases, with 10 bases between the two germline ends. Germline assignment: CDR1 LGHNA and CDR2 YSLEER. There are 13 residues in the CDR3. The CDR3 DNA reads TGCGCCAGCAGCCAAGTATCTGGGAGCGAGCAGTACTTC. Translated, it gives CASSQVSGSEQYF.

The chain has TRBV6-5 and TRBJ1-4; D remains ambiguous. V lost 5 bases and J 7 bases, leaving 17 bases between the germline ends. The length of the CDR3 is 15 residues. Per germline, CDR1 MNHEY and CDR2 SVGAGI. The CDR3 loop is CASSPQYSLSEKLFF. Written as DNA, the CDR3 is TGTGCCAGCAGTCCTCAATACTCGTTAAGTGAAAAACTGTTTTTT.

This chain uses TRBV5-1 with TRBJ2-3; a possible D gene is TRBD2 (5 bases). V lost 4 bases to trimming and J lost 14 bases, with 20 bases between them. CDR3 length: 13 amino acids. CDR1 is SGHRS and CDR2 is YFSETQ in the germline V gene. CDR3 in DNA: TGCGCCAGCAGCCGGCCCGGGAAGTTTAATCCGTATTTT. The encoded protein is CASSRPGKFNPYF.

The gene calls are TRBV28 and TRBJ1-5; TRBD1 is a possible D gene (6 bases). From germline, CDR1 is MDHEN and CDR2 SYDVKM. The CDR3 extends over 14 amino acids. V lost 8 bases, J lost 3 bases, and 14 bases lay in between. CDR3 nucleotides: TGTGCCAGCGTTCCGGGACACCCCAATCAGCCCCAGCATTTT. This translates into CASVPGHPNQPQHF. Full variable domain (outside the CDR3, taken from reference TRBV28 and TRBJ1-5): DVKVTQSSRYLVKRTGEKVFLECVQDMDHENMFWYRQDPGLGLRLIYFSYDVKMKEKGDIPEGYSVSREKKERFSLILESASTNQTSMYLCASVPGHPNQPQHFGDGTRLSIL.

V gene TRBV5-6 combines with J gene TRBJ1-4; 8 bases match TRBD1. V was clipped by 4 bases and J by 4 bases; unmatched bases: 9. Germline V lookup: CDR1 SGHDT, CDR2 YYEEEE. The CDR3 is made up of 16 amino acids. CDR3: CASSQDRAGDNEKLFF. Here the CDR3 DNA reads TGTGCCAGCAGCCAGGACAGGGCCGGTGATAATGAAAAACTGTTTTTT.

The V and J genes are TRBV6-1 and TRBJ2-3, with 10 bases that match TRBD2. CDR3 size: 16 residues. Germline V gene sequence: CDR1 MNHNS, CDR2 SASEGT. J was trimmed by 1 base and V by 0 bases; bases with no gene match: 1. CDR3 sequence (DNA): TGTGCCAGCAGTGAAGCGCTAGCGGGGGGCACAGATACGCAGTATTTT. This codes for CASSEALAGGTDTQYF.

This clone was picked up a small number of times. This chain joins TRBV5-6 and TRBJ2-1; 8 nucleotides line up with TRBD1. The CDR3 runs to 16 residues. Trimming took 0 bases from V and 4 from J; bases not matched to a gene: 6. CDR1 and CDR2 (germline): SGHDT, YYEEEE. The CDR3 spells CASSLAGDRSYNEQFF. CDR3 coding DNA: TGTGCCAGCAGCTTGGCCGGGGACAGGTCGTACAATGAGCAGTTCTTC.

The V and J genes are TRBV5-4 and TRBJ1-3, with no clear D. From germline, CDR1 is SGHNT and CDR2 YYREEE (reference sequence). This CDR3 is 13 amino acids long. Between the trimmed V and J ends, which lost 2 bases and 3 bases, there was a span of 6 bases. The DNA of the CDR3 is TGTGCCAGCAGCTTTAACAGTGGAAACACCATATATTTT. This translates into CASSFNSGNTIYF.

This sequence joins TRBV7-9 and TRBJ1-2, with 8 positions matching TRBD1. The CDR3 covers 12 residues. Germline loops: CDR1 SEHNR, CDR2 FQNEAQ (reference sequence). The CDR3 sequence is CSTVQGGNGYTF. The DNA for the CDR3 is TGTTCCACCGTACAGGGGGGGAATGGCTACACCTTC.

The CDR3 DNA sequence: TGTGCCAGCAGTGAACAGGGGGGATACGGCTACACCTTC. The encoded protein is CASSEQGGYGYTF. The genes are TRBV25-1 and TRBJ1-2, with TRBD1 identical over 7 bases. The CDR3 sequence is 13 residues long. V shed 2 bases and J 8 bases; nucleotides not matched to a gene: 5. The germline V gene encodes CDR1 MGHDK and CDR2 SYGVNS.

On this clone: A junction boundary mismatches the germline segment, possibly from a read error. The rearrangement links TRBV5-6 to TRBJ1-5, with D perhaps TRBD1 (6 bases). Germline V gives CDR1 SGHDT, CDR2 YYEEEE. The length of the CDR3 is 16 residues. The CDR3 region is CASNLALPQGNQPQHF. The DNA of the CDR3 is TGTGCCAGCAACTTGGCCCTTCCGCAGGGGAATCAGCCCCAGCATTTT.

The gene calls are TRBV4-1 and TRBJ1-3, with unresolved D. This CDR3 region has 13 residues. V gave up 5 bases and J gave up 0 bases, with 5 bases separating them. From germline, CDR1 is MGHRA and CDR2 YSYEKL. The CDR3 loop reads CASSGSSGNTIYF. The DNA for the CDR3 is TGCGCCAGCAGCGGGAGCTCTGGAAACACCATATATTTT.

This clone has more than one count but fewer than ten. The chain uses TRBV21-1 and TRBJ2-3; the table's D call TRBD2 went unverified against the DNA. TRBV21-1 is flagged as a pseudogene. This CDR3 has 17 amino acids. CDR3 bases: TGTGCCAGCACCCTCGGGCTGGGCGGGGGTTCCACAGATACGCAGTATTTT. It specifies CASTLGLGGGSTDTQYF.

The chain joins TRBV11-2 to TRBJ2-7, with 10 bases matching TRBD1. The CDR3 length is 14 residues. V gave up 5 bases and J gave up 2 bases; unmatched junction bases: 3. Germline V gene sequence: CDR1 SGHAT, CDR2 FQNNGV. In DNA form, the CDR3 reads TGTGCCAGCAGCCGGGACAGGGGACCCTACGAGCAGTACTTC. Its protein is CASSRDRGPYEQYF. Together with reference TRBV11-2 and TRBJ2-7, the CDR3 gives the full variable domain: EAGVAQSPRYKIIEKRQSVAFWCNPISGHATLYWYQQILGQGPKLLIQFQNNGVVDDSQLPKDRFSAERLKGVDSTLKIQPAKLEDSAVYLCASSRDRGPYEQYFGPGTRLTVT.

This clone was seen a handful of times. The CDR3 loop is CASSALGQFSGNTIYF. CDR3 bases: TGTGCCAGCAGCGCCCTCGGACAGTTCTCTGGAAACACCATATATTTT. V usage is TRBV9 and J usage is TRBJ1-3, with D possibly TRBD1 on 6 matching bases. CDR1 and CDR2 (germline): SGDLS, YYNGEE. V lost 3 bases and J 0 bases, leaving 13 bases between the germline ends. This CDR3 is built from 16 residues.

This chain joins TRBV7-2 and TRBJ1-1; D is unclear. There are 12 residues in the CDR3. In germline, CDR1 is SGHTA, CDR2 FQGNSA. V was clipped by 1 base and J by 8 bases, with 8 bases between them. CDR3 sequence reads: CASSLGAGEAFF. CDR3 coding DNA: TGTGCCAGCAGCTTAGGGGCAGGAGAAGCTTTCTTT.

This clone appeared a few times. This chain uses TRBV2 with TRBJ1-5, with 8 bases matching TRBD1. Germline V CDR1 and CDR2: SNHLY, FYNNEI. The junction had 8 bases not matched to a gene; V was cut back by 5 bases and J by 8 bases. The CDR3 sequence is 14 residues long. In DNA, the CDR3 is TGTGCCAGCAGTCGGGACAGGAGAGCGGAGCCCCAGCATTTT. It codes for CASSRDRRAEPQHF.

The V call is TRBV5-1, the J call TRBJ2-5, with D possibly TRBD1 on 6 matching bases. The J call may be mistaken, given a closer DNA end match to TRBJ2-7. The CDR3 is 15 amino acids. Per germline, CDR1 SGHRS and CDR2 YFSETQ. DNA for the CDR3: TGCGCCAGCAGCTTCCGGGACACTCATTTCTACGAGCAGTACTTC. As protein: CASSFRDTHFYEQYF.

Here the CDR3 reads CASSPALTVDYGYTF. The DNA of the CDR3 is TGTGCCAGCTCACCCGCCTTGACAGTGGACTATGGCTACACCTTC. This sequence joins TRBV18 and TRBJ1-2, with TRBD1 as a possible D gene (5 bases). V lost 3 bases and J lost 3, with 14 bases in between. From germline, CDR1 is KGHSH and CDR2 LQKENI. The CDR3 loop spans 15 amino acids.

The gene calls are TRBV4-3 and TRBJ2-7; tentative D call: TRBD2 (5 bases). Trimming shortened V by 4 bases and J by 2 bases, and 12 bases separated the two germline ends. The germline V gene encodes CDR1 LGHNA and CDR2 YSLEER. This CDR3 has 14 residues. In DNA, the CDR3 is TGCGCCAGCAGCCCTGAGGGTGGACCCTACGAGCAGTACTTC. Protein sequence: CASSPEGGPYEQYF.

The gene calls are TRBV6-5 and TRBJ1-3; TRBD1 might be the D (5 bases). The germline gives CDR1 MNHEY, CDR2 SVGAGI. The CDR3 is 16 amino acids. Trimming pared 4 bases from V and 0 bases from J, leaving 13 bases between. The CDR3, as DNA: TGTGCCAGCAGTTCCCGACAGCCCTCCTCTGGAAACACCATATATTTT. Residues: CASSSRQPSSGNTIYF.